This TCR beta chain derives from a study of CD8+ T cells in alopecia areata. At the level of the study: For the treated group, dosing was oral tofacitinib at 5 to 10 mg twice daily. Study-wide results and caveats: Throughout tofacitinib, many expanded lesional clones continued to persist in scalp and blood. How baseline CD8+ expansion relates to response remains uncertain (there was one nonresponder).

About this clone: Its specificity is not known.

Treatment meaning: oral pan-JAK inhibitor, 5-10 mg twice daily. In each case, RNA was isolated and then reverse transcribed into cDNA as the sequencing template. Assay: immunoSEQ multiplex PCR; the TCRdb copy retains only in-frame clones and omits some. The sample records about 210,000 clones, about 57% being singletons. The V gene's germline CDR1 is SGHTA and CDR2 FQGNSA. The CDR3 is made up of 13 amino acids. V gave up 7 bases and J gave up 5 bases, with 15 bases separating them. The receptor's source is a human donor with alopecia areata. This specimen was CD4+ T cells sorted from blood, taken at week 4, from a patient treated with tofacitinib. V gene TRBV7-2 combines with J gene TRBJ2-7; D possibly corresponds to TRBD2 (6 bases). The CDR3 sequence: CASTTHIADEQYF. In nucleotides, the CDR3 is TGTGCCAGCACAACCCACATAGCGGACGAGCAGTACTTC.